The 8 T cell receptor beta chains below all came from one sample that was sequenced in a study of blood T cells in healthy people across ages. A second PCR, run for about 7 to 11 cycles, used a sample-barcoded 5' primer plus a J-beta primer mix. TCRdb re-called the 5' RACE reads through MiXCR, storing one row per CDR3 protein. Found here are 550,000 to 750,000 distinct CDR3 sequences, 20% to 25% of them singletons; the top ten hold 3.6%. Sequences were obtained from blood. These receptors came from a man between 65 and 79 years old in good health.

The chain is built from TRBV7-9 and TRBJ2-1, with D possibly being TRBD2 (6 bases). Trimming pared 1 base from V and 15 bases from J, leaving 16 bases between. The germline V gene encodes CDR1 SEHNR and CDR2 FQNEAQ (reference sequence). The CDR3 spans 13 residues. The CDR3 nucleotides are TGTGCCAGCAGCTTAGAAGGTAGCGGAATATTGTTCTTC. Protein: CASSLEGSGILFF.

This clonotype was picked up many times. The rearrangement uses TRBV11-2 and TRBJ2-5; 8 bases are shared with TRBD1. CDR3 length: 13 amino acids. V trimming: 6 bases; J trimming: 5 bases; junction bases outside the gene matches: 5. Looked up from germline, CDR1 is SGHAT and CDR2 is FQNNGV. CDR3 sequence reads: CASSRTGLETQYF. As DNA, the CDR3 is TGTGCCAGCAGTAGGACAGGGTTGGAGACCCAGTACTTC. The full variable domain, its missing parts supplied by reference TRBV11-2 and TRBJ2-5, is EAGVAQSPRYKIIEKRQSVAFWCNPISGHATLYWYQQILGQGPKLLIQFQNNGVVDDSQLPKDRFSAERLKGVDSTLKIQPAKLEDSAVYLCASSRTGLETQYFGPGTRLLVL.

This clonotype was detected many times. J is TRBJ2-1 and V is TRBV9, with D uncertain. The CDR3 contains 15 residues. CDR1 and CDR2 from the germline V gene are SGDLS and YYNGEE. The V end lost 0 bases, the J end lost 3 bases, and 10 bases lay between the germline ends. Written as DNA, the CDR3 is TGTGCCAGCAGCGTAGGGGCGGAAGTCTACAATGAGCAGTTCTTC. Its translation is CASSVGAEVYNEQFF.

In this sample, this clonotype turned up a few times. V and J are TRBV12-3 or TRBV12-4 and TRBJ2-7; a weak D match, TRBD2 (6 bases). Deletions cut 1 base from V and 5 bases from J, with 12 bases between. This CDR3 has 14 amino acids. The CDR3 protein is CASSLGRESDEQYF. Written as DNA, the CDR3 is TGTGCCAGCAGTTTAGGTCGGGAGTCGGACGAGCAGTACTTC.

This clonotype was seen more than once but under ten times. The chain combines TRBV28 with TRBJ2-5, with 10 bases identical to TRBD2. The J call could be wrong; TRBJ2-1 is a better fit for the DNA end. The V gene's germline CDR1 is MDHEN and CDR2 SYDVKM. The CDR3 covers 15 residues. Here the CDR3 DNA reads TGTGCCAGCAGTTTGGTAGCGGGAGGTTGGAATGAGCAGTTCTTC. This codes for CASSLVAGGWNEQFF.

The V and J genes are TRBV9 and TRBJ2-7; D is unclear. Germline assignment: CDR1 SGDLS and CDR2 YYNGEE. This CDR3 is 14 amino acids long. Trimming took 0 bases from V and 0 from J, leaving 7 bases between them. CDR3 region: CASSVAPSSYEQYF. The CDR3, as DNA: TGTGCCAGCAGCGTAGCTCCTAGCTCCTACGAGCAGTACTTC.

In this sample, this clonotype turned up a few times. A read error may produce the germline difference seen at one junction end. The V call is TRBV20-1, the J call TRBJ2-1; no clear D gene. Germline assignment: CDR1 DFQATT and CDR2 SNEGSKA (reference sequence). The CDR3 extends over 12 amino acids. The CDR3 protein is CSPRDHRIEQFF. As DNA, the CDR3 is TGCAGTCCTAGAGATCACCGGATTGAGCAGTTCTTC.

Only a few counts were recorded for this clonotype. This chain uses TRBV9 with TRBJ2-3; 9 nucleotides agree with TRBD1. This CDR3 region has 15 residues. Trimming at V came to 6 bases and at J to 4 bases, leaving 9 bases not matched to a gene. Germline assignment: CDR1 SGDLS and CDR2 YYNGEE. CDR3 in DNA: TGTGCCAGCAACGGACAGGGGAGCGACGCAGATACGCAGTATTTT. It codes for CASNGQGSDADTQYF.